The 2 T cell receptor beta chains presented below share a single source sample, sequenced in a study of cytomegalovirus exposure and HLA in healthy donors. 13 Jbeta primers and 60 Vbeta primers were used for the PCR. Sequencing used immunoSEQ multiplex PCR; TCRdb keeps in-frame clones, though not all of them. The sample consists of about 160,000 clones, roughly 78% of them appearing once. The specimen sequenced was PBMCs. The receptors originated from a middle-aged woman in good health and CMV-seronegative.

The V gene is TRBV5-1, the J gene TRBJ2-2; 8 bases align to TRBD1. Germline-derived CDR1 and CDR2 are SGHRS and YFSETQ. Trimming removed 6 bases from V and 3 bases from J; junction bases left unmatched: 1. The CDR3 loop spans 13 amino acids. CDR3 coding DNA: TGCGCCAGCACGGGACAGGACACCGGGGAGCTGTTTTTT. It is translated as CASTGQDTGELFF.

The chain links TRBV14 to TRBJ2-7; TRBD1 aligns across 7 bases. V was clipped by 4 bases and J by 2 bases; unmatched bases: 5. Germline CDR1 SGHDN, CDR2 FVKESK. The length of the CDR3 is 14 residues. CDR3 residues: CASSRMGQTYEQYF. The DNA for the CDR3 is TGTGCCAGCAGCCGCATGGGACAGACCTACGAGCAGTACTTC. The whole variable domain, remainder taken from reference TRBV14 and TRBJ2-7, is EAGVTQFPSHSVIEKGQTVTLRCDPISGHDNLYWYRRVMGKEIKFLLHFVKESKQDESGMPNNRFLAERTGGTYSTLKVQPAELEDSGVYFCASSRMGQTYEQYFGPGTRLTVT.